The clone carrying this T cell receptor beta chain was recorded only once. The data were taken from a study of technical replicates of blood from a few donors. Sequenced by immunoSEQ multiplex PCR; TCRdb stores in-frame clones only, minus some. The top ten clones hold approximately 0.4% of a sample with roughly 70,000 clones, around 96% of them seen once. Germline values: CDR1 ENHRY, CDR2 SYGVKD. The CDR3 is 14 residues long. The V end lost 3 bases, the J end lost 2 bases, and 5 bases lay between the germline ends. The chain recombines TRBV10-3 with TRBJ2-6; D is unclear. Sequencing was done on a sample of T cells isolated from PBMCs. The clonotype comes from a human donor in good health. The DNA for the CDR3 is TGTGCCATCAGTGACAGGCCTGGGGCCAACGTCCTGACTTTC. Translation gives CAISDRPGANVLTF.